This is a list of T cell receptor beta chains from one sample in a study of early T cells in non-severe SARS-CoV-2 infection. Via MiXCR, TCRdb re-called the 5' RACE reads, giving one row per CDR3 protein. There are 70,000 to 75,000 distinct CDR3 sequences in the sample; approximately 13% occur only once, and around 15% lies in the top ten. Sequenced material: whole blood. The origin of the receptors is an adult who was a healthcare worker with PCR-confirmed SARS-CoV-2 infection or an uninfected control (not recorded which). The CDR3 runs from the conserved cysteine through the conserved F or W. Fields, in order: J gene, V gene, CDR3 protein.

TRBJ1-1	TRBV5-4	CASSRQGNTEAFF
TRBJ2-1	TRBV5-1	CASSWTPLAGAGNEQFF
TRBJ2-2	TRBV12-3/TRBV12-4	CASTVAGGTGELFF
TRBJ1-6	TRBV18	CASSPRGQGDSPLHF
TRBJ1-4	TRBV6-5	CASSYSTATNEKLFF
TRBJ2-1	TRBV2	CASSEGSTNFGQFF
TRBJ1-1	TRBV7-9	CASSWDRGNTEAFF
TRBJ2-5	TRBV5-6	CASSLRTSGGPETQYF
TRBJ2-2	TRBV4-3	CASSRGRGIGNTGELFF
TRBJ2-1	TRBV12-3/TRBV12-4	CASSLNGVEQFF
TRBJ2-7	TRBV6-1	CASTPSAGYEQYF
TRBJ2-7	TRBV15	CATSRGGGGTYEQYF
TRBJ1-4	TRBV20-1	CSARARGTGDEKLFF
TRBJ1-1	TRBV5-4	CASSWGVDTEAFF
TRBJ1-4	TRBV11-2	CASSPGVGLFF
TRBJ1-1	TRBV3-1	CASSQDPPGHTEAFF
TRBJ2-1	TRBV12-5	CASGLGIHLEQFF
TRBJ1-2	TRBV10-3	CAISLTGEDYTF
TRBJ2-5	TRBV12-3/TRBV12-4	CASSLNGVETQYF
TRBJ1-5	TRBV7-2	CASSFDRNQPQHF
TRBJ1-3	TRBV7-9	CASSIQEWGVSGNTIYF
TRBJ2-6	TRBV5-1	CASSSTGSGANVLTF
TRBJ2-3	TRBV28	CASSFSGKVDTQYF
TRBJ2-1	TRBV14	CASSQNEQFF
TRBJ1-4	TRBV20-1	CSAPEAVTNEKLFF
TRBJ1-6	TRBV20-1	CSASVDGNSPLHF
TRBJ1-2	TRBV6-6	CASSSEGYTF
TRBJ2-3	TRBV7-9	CASSLGQGLGDTQYF
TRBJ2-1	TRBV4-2	CASSPRGGAGTYNEQFF
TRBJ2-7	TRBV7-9	CASSPGHEYEQYF
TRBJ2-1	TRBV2	CASYNNEQFF
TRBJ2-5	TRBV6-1	CASGMTSGGQETQYF
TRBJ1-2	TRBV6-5	CASSYSEQGDGYTF
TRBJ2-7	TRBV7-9	CASSFDYEQYF
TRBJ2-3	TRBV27	CASSFAGAGEYTQYF
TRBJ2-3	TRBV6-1	CASSSPGDTDTQYF
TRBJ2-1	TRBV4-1	CASSLTAYNEQFF
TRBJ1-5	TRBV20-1	CSARGQGGQPQHF
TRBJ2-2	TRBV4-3	CASSPGRSVTGELFF
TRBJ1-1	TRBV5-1	CASSPGQGAVWNTEVFF
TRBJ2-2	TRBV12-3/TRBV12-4	CASSRPAGRATAGELFF
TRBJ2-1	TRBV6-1	CASSYNTGTGSYNEQFF
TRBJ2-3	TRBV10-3	CAISLLVGGTDTQYF
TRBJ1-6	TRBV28	CASISVGLPYNSPLHF
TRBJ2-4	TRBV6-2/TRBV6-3	CASSVSEWGNIQYF
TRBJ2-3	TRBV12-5	CASGLVLDNTADTQYF
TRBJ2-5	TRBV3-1	CASSQDVGSQETQYF
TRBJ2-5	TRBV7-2	CASSYRSPGKETQYF
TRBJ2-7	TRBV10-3	CAISDRTGGYEQYF
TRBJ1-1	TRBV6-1	CASGDGFTNTEAFF
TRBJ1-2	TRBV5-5	CASSLLDRGTNTF
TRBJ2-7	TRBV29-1	CSVAWNPDEQYF
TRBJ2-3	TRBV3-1	CASSLSGADTQYF
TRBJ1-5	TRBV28	CASSFNQPQHF
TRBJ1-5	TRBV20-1	CSATTGGNQPQHF
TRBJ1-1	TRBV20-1	CSAKKPATNTEAFF
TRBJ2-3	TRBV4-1	CASSQDQGGSTDTQYF
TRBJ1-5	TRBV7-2	CASSSMGGSQPQHF
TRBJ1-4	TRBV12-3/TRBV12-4	CASTRTVTNEKLFF